This TCR beta chain was recorded in a study of cytomegalovirus exposure and HLA in healthy donors. Whole-study context: Drawn from HLA-typed donors, tens of millions of unique TCRs were held in an early data release.

The CDR3 runs to 14 residues. Trimming took off 3 bases at V and 0 bases at J, with 9 bases between the two ends. CDR1 and CDR2 (germline): MDHEN, SYDVKM. Primers: 60 Vbeta forward and 13 Jbeta reverse. Measured with immunoSEQ multiplex PCR; TCRdb has only the in-frame clones, and not every one. In the table there are more than 110,000 clones, roughly 79% of which are singletons. As to this clone: What it binds is unknown.

The study, taken as a whole, reports: A later analysis, which compared TCR beta chains of equal frequency, found the HLA-associated ones more clonally expanded. The investigators catalogued 150 or so TCR beta chains as cytomegalovirus-associated. An apparent linkage of common viral pathogens to several of the most significant clusters emerged in a later analysis.

The chain employs TRBV28 and TRBJ2-7; D possibly corresponds to TRBD1 (6 bases). Sequencing input: PBMCs. The sequence was collected from a man aged 25 to 40 in good health and CMV-seropositive. The CDR3 DNA follows: TGTGCCAGCAGTTTCTTCAGGGGCTCCTACGAGCAGTACTTC. It is translated as CASSFFRGSYEQYF.